The 5 T cell receptor beta chains below come from one sample, sequenced in a study of CD8 T cells in ankylosing spondylitis. TCRdb passed the 5' RACE reads through MiXCR, listing each CDR3 protein once. The sample comprises under 450,000 distinct CDR3 sequences, 20% to 25% of which are singletons, and around 13% rests with the top ten. Sequences were obtained from blood, either unsorted or a sorted T cell fraction (not recorded which). The receptor set was obtained from a male donor with ankylosing spondylitis or in good health (not recorded which).

This clonotype was picked up a small number of times. The chain uses TRBV12-3 or TRBV12-4 and TRBJ2-7; no definite D call. CDR3 length: 11 amino acids. With 10 bases removed from V and 7 bases from J, the gap between germline ends came to 14 bases. The CDR3 is CATQFGREQYF. CDR3 DNA sequence: TGTGCCACCCAGTTCGGCCGGGAGCAGTACTTC.

This clonotype was seen just once. The chain combines TRBV9 with TRBJ2-1; D remains ambiguous. Germline CDR1 reads SGDLS; CDR2 reads YYNGEE. V gave up 4 bases and J gave up 5 bases, with 13 bases separating them. This CDR3 is 14 amino acids long. CDR3 nucleotides: TGTGCCAGCAGCCCCACACATATGGACAATGAGCAGTTCTTC. Translated, it gives CASSPTHMDNEQFF.

The chain uses TRBV11-2 and TRBJ2-7; a possible D gene is TRBD1 (6 bases). V lost 1 base and J lost 2, with 12 bases in between. Germline V gene sequence: CDR1 SGHAT, CDR2 FQNNGV. The CDR3 length is 15 residues. The CDR3 coding sequence is TGTGCCAGCAGCTTAGGGCAGGGGTTCACCTACGAGCAGTACTTC. Its translation: CASSLGQGFTYEQYF.

In this sample, this clonotype turned up a few times. J is TRBJ1-1 and V is TRBV7-9, with 9 bases fitting TRBD1. Germline CDR1 reads SEHNR; CDR2 reads FQNEAQ (reference sequence). With 6 bases clipped from V and 7 bases from J, the junction kept 6 bases outside the gene matches. The CDR3 extends over 13 amino acids. CDR3 DNA sequence: TGTGCCAGCAGAACCGGGACAGGGTTTGAAGCTTTCTTT. It encodes CASRTGTGFEAFF.

The J gene is TRBJ2-3, the V gene TRBV15; D unresolved. Per the germline V gene, CDR1 is LNHNV and CDR2 is YYDKDF (reference sequence). CDR3 length: 16 amino acids. V was trimmed by 1 base and J by 0 bases, leaving 11 bases between them. The CDR3 loop is CATSRGPDTSTDTQYF. Here the CDR3 DNA reads TGTGCCACCAGCAGAGGCCCAGACACTAGCACAGATACGCAGTATTTT.